The 15 T cell receptor beta chains in this list originate from one sample, sequenced in a study of GPR56 and killer-like receptors on CD4 memory cells. Sorting by FACS used killer cell lectin-like receptor and GPR56 expression to define five CD4+ populations. TCRdb reprocessed the reads, with one entry per CDR3 protein and no DNA. The listing contains about 2,200 distinct CDR3 sequences. Sequenced: memory CD4+ T cells from blood. Source of these receptors: a human donor in good health.

This rearrangement joins TRBV28 to TRBJ1-2; the TCRdb D gene call, TRBD1, has no DNA to confirm it. The germline V gene encodes CDR1 MDHEN and CDR2 SYDVKM. CDR3 length: 12 amino acids. CDR3 sequence reads: CASSPGTGGYTF.

This clonotype is identified as large from frequency. The V gene is TRBV6-5, the J gene TRBJ2-3; the D gene TCRdb calls, TRBD1, cannot be checked with no DNA. There are 14 residues in the CDR3. The V gene's germline CDR1 is MNHEY and CDR2 SVGAGI. The CDR3 sequence is CAPSGQISRDTQYF.

This clonotype registers medium-sized by frequency. This chain connects TRBV15 to TRBJ2-1. The CDR3 runs to 16 residues. CDR1 is LNHNV, CDR2 YYDKDF, per germline (reference sequence). The CDR3 is CATSREEEGWYNEQFF.

The chain links TRBV12-3 or TRBV12-4 to TRBJ2-7; TCRdb designates TRBD1, a call that cannot be tested without DNA. The CDR3 consists of 15 residues. The CDR3 loop reads CASSLGTGKGNEQYF.

This sequence joins TRBV5-5 and TRBJ2-5; TCRdb names TRBD1, which stays unverified in the absence of DNA. Germline CDR1 reads SGHKS; CDR2 reads YYEKEE (reference sequence). This CDR3 spans 17 amino acids. CDR3 residues: CASSSTGEVRYQETQYF.

This sequence joins TRBV28 and TRBJ1-5; TCRdb selects TRBD1, and the lack of DNA leaves this call unchecked. The CDR3 has 13 amino acids. The V gene's germline CDR1 is MDHEN and CDR2 SYDVKM. The CDR3 loop reads CASSSDRARPQHF.

This clonotype is labeled medium-sized based on frequency. This chain connects TRBV19 to TRBJ1-4; the D call of TRBD1 rests on TCRdb alone, since no DNA is present to check it. CDR1 is LNHDA, CDR2 SQIVND, per germline (reference sequence). The CDR3 consists of 15 residues. CDR3 amino acids: CASSLGPGTNEKLFF.

This clonotype is called large based on its frequency. The chain joins TRBV6-6 to TRBJ2-3; lacking DNA, the TRBD1 call made by TCRdb goes unchecked. This CDR3 region has 15 residues. In germline, CDR1 is MNHNY, CDR2 SVGAGI (reference sequence). The chain's CDR3 is CASSIGLGRTDTQYF.

The rearrangement joins TRBV4-1 to TRBJ2-7; the TRBD1 assignment by TCRdb is unverifiable without DNA. Germline CDR1 is MGHRA and CDR2 is YSYEKL. The CDR3 totals 16 residues. The CDR3 is CASSQTGGAPSYEQYF.

The CDR3 sequence: CASSPGGGPNIQYF. J is TRBJ2-4 and V is TRBV12-3 or TRBV12-4; lacking DNA, the TRBD1 call made by TCRdb goes unchecked. There are 14 residues in the CDR3.

V and J are TRBV11-1 and TRBJ2-2; lacking DNA, the TRBD1 call made by TCRdb goes unchecked. The CDR3 consists of 23 residues. Germline V gene sequence: CDR1 SGHAT, CDR2 FQDESV (reference sequence). CDR3 protein: CASSVYRDSYEQYFGPGTGELFF.

The V and J genes are TRBV20-1 and TRBJ2-3; the TRBD2 assignment by TCRdb is unverifiable without DNA. The CDR3 runs 14 residues. Germline V lookup: CDR1 DFQATT, CDR2 SNEGSKA (reference sequence). The CDR3 reads CSARDKTAGGTQYF.

The V and J genes are TRBV14 and TRBJ2-2; as DNA is missing, the TRBD1 call by TCRdb cannot be tested. The germline V gene encodes CDR1 SGHDN and CDR2 FVKESK. The CDR3 totals 17 residues. CDR3: CASSHPDRPKGTGELFF.

CDR3 amino acids: CASSGGSYNEQFF. The V gene is TRBV4-2, the J gene TRBJ2-1. This CDR3 comprises 13 residues. CDR1 is LGHNA, CDR2 YNFKEQ, per germline.

The chain has TRBV20-1 and TRBJ2-7; TCRdb calls TRBD2, which cannot be checked without DNA. There are 14 residues in the CDR3. CDR1 and CDR2 from the germline V gene are DFQATT and SNEGSKA (reference sequence). The CDR3 spells CSARTSGRGHEQYF.